This TCR beta chain was obtained from a study of T cells in Graves' hyperthyroidism and ophthalmopathy. This CDR3 region has 15 residues. Unmatched junction bases numbered 7, after V lost 0 bases and J lost 6 bases. Germline CDR1 and CDR2: DFQATT and SNEGSKA (reference sequence). Amplification of TCR beta CDR3 regions was performed using RNA transcripts as template. Initially, a first-round RT-PCR of the TCR CDR3 employed the HTBI primer set. TCRdb re-called the multiplex PCR reads through MiXCR, storing one row per CDR3 protein. Here the sample spans 490,000 or so distinct CDR3 sequences, just under 20% being singletons. This clonotype was counted at least ten times.

The TCR sequence derives from a man aged 35 to 55 with Graves' ophthalmopathy. Material for sequencing was blood. The chain couples TRBV20-1 to TRBJ2-1; 8 bases are a match to TRBD2. CDR3 protein: CSARDHWTSLNEQFF. CDR3 sequence (DNA): TGCAGTGCTAGAGATCATTGGACTAGCCTCAATGAGCAGTTCTTC.